A single sample gave rise to the 15 T cell receptor beta chains below, sequenced in a study of T cell responses to AZD1222 COVID-19 vaccine. Data came from immunoSEQ multiplex PCR; TCRdb stores just in-frame clones and leaves some out. This table holds more than 95,000 clones, around 85% found once. The specimen was peripheral blood, collected on day 0 of MenACWY control vaccination. All receptors derive from an adult in good health.

This clone came up once. This chain uses TRBV7-3 with TRBJ2-5; possibly TRBD1 or TRBD2 for D (5 bases each). Trimming cost V 0 bases and J 5 bases, with 13 bases left between them. The CDR3 has 15 amino acids. Germline CDR1 and CDR2: SGHTA and FQGTGA. CDR3 protein: CASSLTFGGGETQYF. CDR3 bases: TGTGCCAGCAGCTTAACGTTTGGGGGTGGGGAGACCCAGTACTTC.

The rearrangement links TRBV30 to TRBJ1-2; 9 nucleotides match TRBD1. Germline values: CDR1 GTSNPN, CDR2 SVGIG (reference sequence). The CDR3 covers 14 residues. The J segment lost 6 bases and the V segment lost 3 bases, leaving 8 bases of the junction unmatched. CDR3 sequence reads: CAWSLDRGYHGYTF. The CDR3 DNA sequence: TGTGCCTGGAGCCTGGACAGGGGATACCATGGCTACACCTTC.

This chain connects TRBV19 to TRBJ2-4; no firm D call. Trimming shortened V by 4 bases and J by 1 base, and 20 bases separated the two germline ends. The CDR3 loop spans 18 amino acids. Germline CDR1 LNHDA, CDR2 SQIVND (reference sequence). The CDR3 is CASSNGRAAGRAKNIQYF. The CDR3 nucleotides are TGTGCCAGTAGTAACGGACGAGCCGCCGGACGTGCCAAAAACATTCAGTACTTC.

CDR3 amino acids: CASRRTDATNEKLFF. DNA for the CDR3: TGTGCCAGCAGGCGGACAGATGCAACTAATGAAAAACTGTTTTTT. This chain joins TRBV6-6 and TRBJ1-4; a weak D match, TRBD1 (6 bases). The CDR3 runs 15 residues. Trimming took off 6 bases at V and 0 bases at J, with 11 bases between the two ends. The V gene's germline CDR1 is MNHNY and CDR2 SVGAGI (reference sequence).

The genes are TRBV5-1 and TRBJ2-5; 9 bases fit TRBD2. J gave up 4 bases and V 4 bases, and 5 bases lay outside the gene matches. Germline V gives CDR1 SGHRS, CDR2 YFSETQ. The CDR3 is 14 amino acids. The CDR3 coding sequence is TGCGCCAGCAGCCCCCTGACTAGCGGAGAGACCCAGTACTTC. It codes for CASSPLTSGETQYF. The full variable domain, with the rest looked up from reference TRBV5-1 and TRBJ2-5, is KAGVTQTPRYLIKTRGQQVTLSCSPISGHRSVSWYQQTPGQGLQFLFEYFSETQRNKGNFPGRFSGRQFSNSRSEMNVSTLELGDSALYLCASSPLTSGETQYFGPGTRLLVL.

The chain employs TRBV12-3 or TRBV12-4 and TRBJ1-2, with 8 bases identical to TRBD1. The CDR3 consists of 13 residues. The V segment lost 6 bases and the J segment 7 bases; nucleotides outside the gene matches: 7. CDR3 in DNA: TGTGCCAGCAGCGCCAGGGGGCGGGGTGGCTACACCTTC. This gives the protein CASSARGRGGYTF.

This clone is a singleton in its sample. The gene calls are TRBV11-2 and TRBJ2-1; 12 nucleotides align to TRBD2. The CDR3 consists of 16 residues. Germline CDR1 SGHAT, CDR2 FQNNGV. After removal of 3 bases from V and 4 bases from J, the junction contained 4 bases not matched to a gene. The CDR3 reads CASSLSLAGGYNEQFF. In nucleotides, the CDR3 is TGTGCCAGCAGCTTGTCACTAGCGGGGGGTTACAATGAGCAGTTCTTC. Variable domain in full (rest from reference TRBV11-2 and TRBJ2-1): EAGVAQSPRYKIIEKRQSVAFWCNPISGHATLYWYQQILGQGPKLLIQFQNNGVVDDSQLPKDRFSAERLKGVDSTLKIQPAKLEDSAVYLCASSLSLAGGYNEQFFGPGTRLTVL.

CDR3 nucleotide sequence: TGTGCCAGCAGCCAGGACAGGTTCGTGGAGACCGGGGAGCTGTTTTTT. Translating it yields CASSQDRFVETGELFF. V and J are TRBV7-9 and TRBJ2-2, with 7 bases that match TRBD1. The V and J ends lost 5 bases and 5 bases, in that order; junction bases with no gene match: 11. The germline V gene encodes CDR1 SEHNR and CDR2 FQNEAQ (reference sequence). This CDR3 spans 16 amino acids. Full variable domain (missing parts from reference TRBV7-9 and TRBJ2-2): DTGVSQNPRHKITKRGQNVTFRCDPISEHNRLYWYRQTLGQGPEFLTYFQNEAQLEKSRLLSDRFSAERPKGSFSTLEIQRTEQGDSAMYLCASSQDRFVETGELFFGEGSRLTVL.

The J gene is TRBJ1-2, the V gene TRBV27; the match to TRBD1 covers 7 bases. The CDR3 runs 15 residues. Germline lookup yields CDR1 MNHEY and CDR2 SMNVEV (reference sequence). V lost 6 bases and J lost 0; bases outside the gene matches: 7. The CDR3 coding sequence is TGTGCCAGCAGACCGACAGGGCGAGCTAACTATGGCTACACCTTC. Encoded protein: CASRPTGRANYGYTF.

This clone has just a few counts. The chain employs TRBV6-5 and TRBJ1-1; no reliable D call. CDR1 MNHEY and CDR2 SVGAGI come from the germline V gene. The CDR3 sequence is 15 residues long. The germline V and J ends were trimmed by 7 bases and 1 base, with 16 bases remaining between them. The CDR3 DNA reads as TGTGCCAGCACCCCAAGACGGGCCCCGAACACTGAAGCTTTCTTT. Its protein is CASTPRRAPNTEAFF.

The chain joins TRBV28 to TRBJ1-2; D unclear. V was shortened by 1 base and J by 8 bases, with 14 bases between the two germline ends. The germline gives CDR1 MDHEN, CDR2 SYDVKM. The CDR3 length is 14 residues. This chain's CDR3 is CASSLSPPNRGYTF. As DNA, the CDR3 is TGTGCCAGCAGTTTATCCCCCCCCAACCGGGGCTACACCTTC.

The chain joins TRBV5-5 to TRBJ1-2; D unclear. CDR3 length: 14 residues. V shed 5 bases and J shed 7 bases, with 18 bases lying between them. The germline gives CDR1 SGHKS, CDR2 YYEKEE (reference sequence). CDR3 loop: CASSEVPPFGGYTF. The CDR3 DNA reads TGTGCCAGCAGTGAGGTTCCCCCATTTGGTGGCTACACCTTC.

This chain connects TRBV4-3 to TRBJ1-5; maybe TRBD1 (6 bases). The CDR3 consists of 16 residues. V shed 1 base and J shed 3 bases, with 13 bases lying between them. Germline CDR1 and CDR2: LGHNA and YSLEER. The CDR3 is CASSQVYRVNNQPQHF. CDR3 coding DNA: TGCGCCAGCAGCCAAGTCTACAGGGTGAACAATCAGCCCCAGCATTTT.

This clone was recorded once. The J gene is TRBJ2-5, the V gene TRBV4-1; 10 nucleotides line up with TRBD2. Looked up from germline, CDR1 is MGHRA and CDR2 is YSYEKL. J gave up 5 bases and V 4 bases, and 7 bases lay outside the gene matches. This CDR3 has 15 amino acids. CDR3 sequence (DNA): TGCGCCAGCAGCCCCGGGATACTAGCGGGGGAGACCCAGTACTTC. As protein: CASSPGILAGETQYF.

V usage is TRBV5-1 and J usage is TRBJ2-5; D unresolved. CDR1 and CDR2 from the germline V gene are SGHRS and YFSETQ. Trimming took off 5 bases at V and 0 bases at J, with 2 bases between the two ends. The CDR3 has 11 residues. CDR3 residues: CASRYQETQYF. For the CDR3, the DNA is TGCGCCAGCAGGTACCAAGAGACCCAGTACTTC.